This T cell receptor (beta chain) comes out of a study of identical twins. Study conclusions and caveats: Among out-of-frame alpha sequences shared by twins, low generation probability occurred in excess. In drawing conclusions, the study used cross-sectional statistical analysis and did not follow the same donors.

This clonotype occurred a few times. Its cognate antigen is unknown. Each CDR3 protein is one row after TCRdb ran MiXCR on the 5' RACE reads. This repertoire shows about 660,000 distinct CDR3 sequences, under 9% found once; its top ten account for 0.98%. This CDR3 region has 15 residues. V shed 4 bases, J shed 6 bases, and the junction held 3 bases outside the gene matches. Germline V gene lookup returns CDR1 SGHTA and CDR2 FQGNSA. This same sample was also part of a study on yellow fever vaccine responses in identical twins. As reported in that work: As reported, the vaccine T cell response of twins seemed partly convergent and partly personalized.

The receptor comes from a woman aged 18-29 years in good health. The sample consisted of PBMCs. The chain links TRBV7-2 to TRBJ2-2; TRBD1 aligns across 12 bases. The CDR3 DNA reads TGTGCCAGCAGCTCGGGACAGGGGGCTTCCGGGGAGCTGTTTTTT. Protein product: CASSSGQGASGELFF.